The 18 T cell receptor beta chains below all came from one sample that was sequenced in a study of shared clonotypes between healthy human individuals. Naivety among CD8 cells was defined by CD45RO negativity and positive CCR7 selection, thereby excluding terminally differentiated effector memory CD45RA+ cells. Assay: immunoSEQ multiplex PCR; the TCRdb copy retains only in-frame clones and omits some. Of around 640,000 clones in the sample, approximately 96% were seen once. The sequenced material came from naive CD8+ T cells sorted from blood. All receptors come from a woman aged 30 to 39 in good health.

The J gene is TRBJ2-7, the V gene TRBV5-6, with D perhaps matching TRBD2 (6 bases). The CDR3 sequence is 14 residues long. Trimming left V 4 bases short and J 3 bases short, with 14 bases between. Germline CDR1 and CDR2: SGHDT and YYEEEE. The CDR3, as DNA: TGTGCCAGCAGCAAAATGGGGGGTAACTACGAGCAGTACTTC. Its protein is CASSKMGGNYEQYF.

The J gene is TRBJ2-7, the V gene TRBV11-2; TRBD2 agrees at 12 bases. CDR1 and CDR2 (germline): SGHAT, FQNNGV. V trimming: 5 bases; J trimming: 1 base; junction bases outside the gene matches: 12. The CDR3 spans 18 residues. CDR3 amino acids: CASSPLAGGVGLSYEQYF. The CDR3 region has the DNA TGTGCCAGCAGCCCCCTAGCGGGGGGGGTTGGCTTATCCTACGAGCAGTACTTC.

In its sample, this clone was seen once. The chain uses TRBV5-4 and TRBJ2-2, with unresolved D. The germline V gene has CDR1 SGHNT and CDR2 YYREEE (reference sequence). V was clipped by 0 bases and J by 1 base, with 7 bases between them. The CDR3 consists of 15 residues. Here the CDR3 reads CASSLGWGNTGELFF. CDR3 bases: TGTGCCAGCAGCTTGGGTTGGGGGAACACCGGGGAGCTGTTTTTT.

V is TRBV5-1 and J is TRBJ2-1; TRBD2 agrees at 8 bases. Germline loops: CDR1 SGHRS, CDR2 YFSETQ. With V trimmed by 5 bases and J by 3 bases, 7 bases remained unmatched. The CDR3 sequence is 15 residues long. The CDR3 sequence is CASRPGLEFYNEQFF. The CDR3 region has the DNA TGCGCCAGCAGACCGGGACTAGAGTTCTACAATGAGCAGTTCTTC.

The rearrangement joins TRBV28 to TRBJ2-7; D perhaps matches TRBD2 (5 bases). V lost 6 bases, J lost 5 bases, and 14 bases lay in between. Germline lookup yields CDR1 MDHEN and CDR2 SYDVKM. This CDR3 contains 13 residues. The CDR3 loop is CASSQDSTHEQYF. CDR3 sequence (DNA): TGTGCCAGCAGCCAGGACTCGACGCACGAGCAGTACTTC.

The chain joins TRBV7-9 to TRBJ2-5; D remains ambiguous. The CDR3 spans 13 residues. Germline assignment: CDR1 SEHNR and CDR2 FQNEAQ (reference sequence). Between the trimmed V and J ends, which lost 5 bases and 1 base, there was a span of 8 bases. CDR3 bases: TGTGCCAGCAGCACCAGTCTCCAAGAGACCCAGTACTTC. Protein product: CASSTSLQETQYF.

The chain employs TRBV28 and TRBJ2-3; TRBD2 matches 9 bases. V was pared by 7 bases and J by 2 bases, with 7 bases of the junction left unmatched. CDR1 is MDHEN and CDR2 is SYDVKM in the germline V gene. This CDR3 spans 15 amino acids. In DNA form, the CDR3 reads TGTGCCAGCACTAAGGGACTAGCTAACACAGATACGCAGTATTTT. Translation gives CASTKGLANTDTQYF. Full variable domain (remainder filled in from reference TRBV28 and TRBJ2-3): DVKVTQSSRYLVKRTGEKVFLECVQDMDHENMFWYRQDPGLGLRLIYFSYDVKMKEKGDIPEGYSVSREKKERFSLILESASTNQTSMYLCASTKGLANTDTQYFGPGTRLTVL.

This chain links TRBV7-6 with TRBJ2-7, with TRBD2 as a possible D gene (6 bases). Trimming took 7 bases from V and 0 from J, leaving 16 bases between them. The CDR3 is 15 amino acids. From germline, CDR1 is SGHVS and CDR2 FNYEAQ. The CDR3 DNA follows: TGTGCCAGCACCCCAAAGGGACTTGACTCCTACGAGCAGTACTTC. Translated, it gives CASTPKGLDSYEQYF.

The chain uses TRBV9 and TRBJ2-2; 9 nucleotides align to TRBD1. Germline V CDR1 and CDR2: SGDLS, YYNGEE. This CDR3 is built from 16 residues. V shed 0 bases, J shed 5 bases, and the junction held 5 bases outside the gene matches. CDR3 amino acids: CASSVEQGAGTGELFF. CDR3 nucleotide sequence: TGTGCCAGCAGCGTAGAACAGGGGGCAGGTACCGGGGAGCTGTTTTTT.

This chain uses TRBV7-2 with TRBJ1-5, with unresolved D. The CDR3 runs to 14 residues. V was pared by 2 bases and J by 7 bases, with 12 bases between. Per the germline V gene, CDR1 is SGHTA and CDR2 is FQGNSA. The CDR3 sequence is CASSLLGLGQPQHF. CDR3 DNA sequence: TGTGCCAGCAGCTTATTAGGATTGGGACAGCCCCAGCATTTT.

The V and J genes are TRBV7-3 and TRBJ2-7; 8 bases are a match to TRBD2. Trimming at V came to 2 bases and at J to 4 bases, leaving 7 bases not matched to a gene. CDR1 and CDR2 (germline): SGHTA, FQGTGA. The CDR3 runs to 15 residues. The CDR3 DNA reads TGTGCCAGCAGCTTAGACCAGCGGGAGTCGTACGAGCAGTACTTC. Its translation is CASSLDQRESYEQYF.

J is TRBJ1-1 and V is TRBV27, with unresolved D. Trimming pared 0 bases from V and 0 bases from J, leaving 8 bases between. The CDR3 spans 15 residues. CDR1 and CDR2 (germline): MNHEY, SMNVEV (reference sequence). In nucleotides, the CDR3 is TGTGCCAGCAGTTTATCGACGGTTATGAACACTGAAGCTTTCTTT. It codes for CASSLSTVMNTEAFF.

J is TRBJ2-1 and V is TRBV10-2; TRBD1 aligns across 11 bases. The CDR3 loop spans 14 amino acids. Germline V gives CDR1 WSHSY, CDR2 SAAADI. V was pared by 2 bases and J by 10 bases, with 4 bases of the junction left unmatched. The CDR3: CASSEGTGGMEQFF. For the CDR3, the DNA is TGCGCCAGCAGTGAGGGGACAGGGGGGATGGAGCAGTTCTTC.

This chain connects TRBV29-1 to TRBJ1-2, with D maybe TRBD1 (6 bases). This CDR3 spans 11 amino acids. Germline assignment: CDR1 SQVTM and CDR2 ANQGSEA. Between the trimmed V and J ends, which lost 3 bases and 8 bases, there was a span of 10 bases. In DNA form, the CDR3 reads TGCAGCGTTGAGAGGACAGACGGCTACACCTTC. It codes for CSVERTDGYTF.

This chain links TRBV5-1 with TRBJ1-5; TRBD1 aligns across 11 bases. Trimming cost V 0 bases and J 3 bases; bases outside gene matches: 5. CDR3 size: 17 residues. From germline, CDR1 is SGHRS and CDR2 YFSETQ. The CDR3 region is CASSLEGTGGFNQPQHF. The CDR3 DNA sequence: TGCGCCAGCAGCTTGGAAGGGACAGGGGGTTTCAATCAGCCCCAGCATTTT.

The chain carries TRBV5-1 and TRBJ2-3, with TRBD2 identical over 10 bases. The CDR3 has 18 residues. Looked up from germline, CDR1 is SGHRS and CDR2 is YFSETQ. The V segment lost 3 bases and the J segment 0 bases; nucleotides outside the gene matches: 10. This CDR3 reads CASSWGTSEDASTDTQYF. The CDR3 DNA follows: TGCGCCAGCAGCTGGGGGACTAGCGAGGACGCTAGCACAGATACGCAGTATTTT.

The J gene is TRBJ2-3, the V gene TRBV9; TRBD2 aligns across 14 bases. This CDR3 spans 18 amino acids. Germline assignment: CDR1 SGDLS and CDR2 YYNGEE. The trim removed 4 bases at V and 6 bases at J, leaving 13 bases unmatched. DNA for the CDR3: TGTGCCAGCAGCCCGACTAGCGGGAGGGCCAGGGTTTTGGATACGCAGTATTTT. Translated, it gives CASSPTSGRARVLDTQYF. The variable domain in full, completed from reference TRBV9 and TRBJ2-3, reads DSGVTQTPKHLITATGQRVTLRCSPRSGDLSVYWYQQSLDQGLQFLIQYYNGEERAKGNILERFSAQQFPDLHSELNLSSLELGDSALYFCASSPTSGRARVLDTQYFGPGTRLTVL.

The chain has TRBV19 and TRBJ1-5; D is uncertain. Trimming stripped 6 bases from V and 0 bases from J, with 9 bases between. The CDR3 has 14 amino acids. Germline-derived CDR1 and CDR2 are LNHDA and SQIVND (reference sequence). The DNA of the CDR3 is TGTGCCAGTAGCCTTGATGGTAGCAATCAGCCCCAGCATTTT. It is translated as CASSLDGSNQPQHF.